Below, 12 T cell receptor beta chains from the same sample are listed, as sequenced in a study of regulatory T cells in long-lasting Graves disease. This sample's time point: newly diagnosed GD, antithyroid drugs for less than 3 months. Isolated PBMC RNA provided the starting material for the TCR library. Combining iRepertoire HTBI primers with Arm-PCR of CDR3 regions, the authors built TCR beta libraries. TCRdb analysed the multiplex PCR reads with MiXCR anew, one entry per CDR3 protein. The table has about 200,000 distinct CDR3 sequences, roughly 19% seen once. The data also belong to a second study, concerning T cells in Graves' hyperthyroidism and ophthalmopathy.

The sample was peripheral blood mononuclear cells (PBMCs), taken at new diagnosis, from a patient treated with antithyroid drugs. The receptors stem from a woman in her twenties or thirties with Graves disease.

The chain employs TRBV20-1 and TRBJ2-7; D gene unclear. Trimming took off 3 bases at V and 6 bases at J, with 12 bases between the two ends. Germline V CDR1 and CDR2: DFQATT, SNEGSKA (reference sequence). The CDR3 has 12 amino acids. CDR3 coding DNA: TGCAGTGCTAGGGACCCTTTATCCGAGCAGTACTTC. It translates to CSARDPLSEQYF.

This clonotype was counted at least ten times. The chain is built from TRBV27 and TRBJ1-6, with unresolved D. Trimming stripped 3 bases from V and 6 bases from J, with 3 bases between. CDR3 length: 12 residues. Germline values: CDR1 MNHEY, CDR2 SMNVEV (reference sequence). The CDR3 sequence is CASSFTNSPLHF. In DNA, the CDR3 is TGTGCCAGCAGTTTTACTAATTCACCCCTCCACTTT.

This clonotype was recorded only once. In DNA form, the CDR3 reads TGCAGTGCTAGACAAGGGCCCGGGCAGCCCCAGCATTTT. It specifies CSARQGPGQPQHF. The chain is built from TRBV20-1 and TRBJ1-5, with D unclear. The CDR3 spans 13 residues. Germline loops: CDR1 DFQATT, CDR2 SNEGSKA (reference sequence). Trimming took 2 bases from V and 7 from J, leaving 12 bases between them.

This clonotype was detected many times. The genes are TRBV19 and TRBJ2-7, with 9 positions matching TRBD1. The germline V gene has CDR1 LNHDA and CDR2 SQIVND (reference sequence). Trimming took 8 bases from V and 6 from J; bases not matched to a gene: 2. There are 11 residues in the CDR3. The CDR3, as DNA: TGTGCCAGTGGACAGGGGTCCGAGCAGTACTTC. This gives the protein CASGQGSEQYF.

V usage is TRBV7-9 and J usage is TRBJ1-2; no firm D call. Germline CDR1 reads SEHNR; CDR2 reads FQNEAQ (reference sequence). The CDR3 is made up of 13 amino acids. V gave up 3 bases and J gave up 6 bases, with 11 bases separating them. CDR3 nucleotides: TGTGCCAGCAGCTTGGTGCACCATGATGGCTACACCTTC. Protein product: CASSLVHHDGYTF.

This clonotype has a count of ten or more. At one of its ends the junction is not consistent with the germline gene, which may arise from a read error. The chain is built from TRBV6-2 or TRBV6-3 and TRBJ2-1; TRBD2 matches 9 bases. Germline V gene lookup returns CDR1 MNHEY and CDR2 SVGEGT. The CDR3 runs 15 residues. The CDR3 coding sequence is TGTGCCAGCAGTTTAGCGGGGGATCACTACGATGAGCAGTTCTTC. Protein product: CASSLAGDHYDEQFF.

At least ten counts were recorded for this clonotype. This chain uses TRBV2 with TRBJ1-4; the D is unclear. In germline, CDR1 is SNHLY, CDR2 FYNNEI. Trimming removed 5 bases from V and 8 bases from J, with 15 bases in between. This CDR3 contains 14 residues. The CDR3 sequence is CASSSGGRSEKLFF. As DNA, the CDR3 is TGTGCCAGCAGTTCCGGAGGGCGGTCCGAAAAACTGTTTTTT. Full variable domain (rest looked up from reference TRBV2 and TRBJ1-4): EPEVTQTPSHQVTQMGQEVILRCVPISNHLYFYWYRQILGQKVEFLVSFYNNEISEKSEIFDDQFSVERPDGSNFTLKIRSTKLEDSAMYFCASSSGGRSEKLFFGSGTQLSVL.

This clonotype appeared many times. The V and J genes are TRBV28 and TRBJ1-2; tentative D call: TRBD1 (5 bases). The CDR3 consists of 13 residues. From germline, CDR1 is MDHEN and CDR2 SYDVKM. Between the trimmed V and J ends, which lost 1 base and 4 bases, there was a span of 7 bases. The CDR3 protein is CASSLFQGYGYTF. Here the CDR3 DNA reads TGTGCCAGCAGTTTATTCCAGGGCTATGGCTACACCTTC.

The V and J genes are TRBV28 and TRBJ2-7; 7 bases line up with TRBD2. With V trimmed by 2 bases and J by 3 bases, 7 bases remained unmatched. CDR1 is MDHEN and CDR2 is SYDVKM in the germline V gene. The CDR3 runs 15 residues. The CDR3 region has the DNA TGTGCCAGCAGTTTAGCGAGGGACTACTACTACGAGCAGTACTTC. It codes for CASSLARDYYYEQYF.

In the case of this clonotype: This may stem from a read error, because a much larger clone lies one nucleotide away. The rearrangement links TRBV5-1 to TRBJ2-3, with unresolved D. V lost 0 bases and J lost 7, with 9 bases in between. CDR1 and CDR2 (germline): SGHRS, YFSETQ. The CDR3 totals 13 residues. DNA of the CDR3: TGCGCCAGCAGCTTGGAGTTAACAAATACGCAGTATTTT. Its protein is CASSLELTNTQYF. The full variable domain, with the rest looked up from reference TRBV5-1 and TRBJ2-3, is KAGVTQTPRYLIKTRGQQVTLSCSPISGHRSVSWYQQTPGQGLQFLFEYFSETQRNKGNFPGRFSGRQFSNSRSEMNVSTLELGDSALYLCASSLELTNTQYFGPGTRLTVL.

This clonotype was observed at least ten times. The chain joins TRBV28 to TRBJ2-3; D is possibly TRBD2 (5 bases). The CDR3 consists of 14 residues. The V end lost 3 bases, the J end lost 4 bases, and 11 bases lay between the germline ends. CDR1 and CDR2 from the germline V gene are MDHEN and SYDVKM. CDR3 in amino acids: CASSLLSGADTQYF. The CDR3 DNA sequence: TGTGCCAGCAGTTTGTTGTCCGGGGCAGATACGCAGTATTTT.

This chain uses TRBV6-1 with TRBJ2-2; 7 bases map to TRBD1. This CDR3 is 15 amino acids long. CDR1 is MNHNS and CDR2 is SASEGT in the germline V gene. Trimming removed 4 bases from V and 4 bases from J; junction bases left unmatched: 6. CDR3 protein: CASSVDRSLTGELFF. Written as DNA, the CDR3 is TGTGCCAGCAGTGTGGACAGGAGCCTCACCGGGGAGCTGTTTTTT.